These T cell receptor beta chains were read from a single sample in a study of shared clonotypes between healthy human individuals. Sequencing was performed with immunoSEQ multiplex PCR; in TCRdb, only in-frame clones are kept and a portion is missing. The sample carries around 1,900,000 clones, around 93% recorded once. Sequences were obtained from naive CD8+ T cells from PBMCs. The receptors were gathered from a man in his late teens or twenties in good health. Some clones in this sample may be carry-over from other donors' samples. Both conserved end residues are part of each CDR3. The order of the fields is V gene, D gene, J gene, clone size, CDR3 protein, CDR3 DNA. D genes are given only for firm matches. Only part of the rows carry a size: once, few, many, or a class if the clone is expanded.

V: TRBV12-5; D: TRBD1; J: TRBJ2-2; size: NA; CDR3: CASGRDSLDGGELFF; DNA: TGTGCTAGTGGTCGGGACAGCCTAGATGGCGGGGAGCTGTTTTTT
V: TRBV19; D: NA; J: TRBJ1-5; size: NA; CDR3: CASMPEGSSNQPQHF; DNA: TGTGCCAGTATGCCTGAGGGTTCGAGCAATCAGCCCCAGCATTTT
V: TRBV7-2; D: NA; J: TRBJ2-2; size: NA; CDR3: CASSLVGDPGELFF; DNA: TGTGCCAGCAGCTTAGTAGGGGATCCCGGGGAGCTGTTTTTT
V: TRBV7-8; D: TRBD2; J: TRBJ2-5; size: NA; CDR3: CASSPRLAATETQYF; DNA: TGTGCCAGCAGCCCCCGACTAGCGGCAACAGAGACCCAGTACTTC
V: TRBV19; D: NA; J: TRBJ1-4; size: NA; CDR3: CATKRSGGATNEKLFF; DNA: TGTGCCACCAAAAGGTCGGGGGGAGCGACTAATGAAAAACTGTTTTTT
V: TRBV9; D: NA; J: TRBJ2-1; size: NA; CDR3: CASSGDSLVLNNEQFF; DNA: TGTGCCAGCAGCGGGGACTCTCTGGTACTGAACAATGAGCAGTTCTTC
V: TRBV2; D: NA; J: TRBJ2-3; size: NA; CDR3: CASSDMAGSTDTQYF; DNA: TGTGCCAGCAGTGATATGGCGGGGTCCACAGATACGCAGTATTTT
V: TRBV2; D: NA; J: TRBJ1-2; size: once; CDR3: CASSALRESVYYGYTF; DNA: TGTGCCAGCAGTGCTCTCAGGGAGAGCGTATATTACGGCTACACCTTC
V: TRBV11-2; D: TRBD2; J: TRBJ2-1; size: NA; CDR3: CASSLVAGAGDNEQFF; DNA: TGTGCCAGCAGCTTAGTAGCGGGAGCGGGGGACAATGAGCAGTTCTTC
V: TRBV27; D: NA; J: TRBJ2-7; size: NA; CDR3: CASSFGRAGYEQYF; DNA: TGTGCCAGCAGTTTTGGCAGGGCTGGCTACGAGCAGTACTTC
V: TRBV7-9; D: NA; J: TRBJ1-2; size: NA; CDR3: CASTTQGSPGYGYTF; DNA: TGTGCCAGCACGACGCAGGGGTCCCCCGGGTATGGCTACACCTTC
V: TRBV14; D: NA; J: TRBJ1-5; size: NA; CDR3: CASSPGRDQPQHF; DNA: TGTGCCAGCAGCCCGGGCCGTGATCAGCCCCAGCATTTT
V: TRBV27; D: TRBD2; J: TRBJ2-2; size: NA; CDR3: CASSSAGGPYTGELFF; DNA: TGTGCCAGCAGTTCAGCGGGAGGGCCCTACACCGGGGAGCTGTTTTTT
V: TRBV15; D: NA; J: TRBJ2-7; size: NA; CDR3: CATTSDYSSYEQYF; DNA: TGTGCCACCACCTCTGACTACAGCTCCTACGAGCAGTACTTC
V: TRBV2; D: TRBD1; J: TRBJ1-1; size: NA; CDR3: CASRDLTGTGNTEAFF; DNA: TGTGCCAGCAGGGACCTTACCGGGACAGGGAACACTGAAGCTTTCTTT
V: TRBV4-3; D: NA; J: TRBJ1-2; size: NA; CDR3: CASSQVVITKNYGYTF; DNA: TGCGCCAGCAGCCAAGTGGTGATCACAAAAAACTATGGCTACACCTTC
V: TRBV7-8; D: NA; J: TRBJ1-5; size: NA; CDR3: CASSLAPVVWEPQHF; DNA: TGTGCCAGCAGCTTAGCGCCGGTGGTCTGGGAGCCCCAGCATTTT
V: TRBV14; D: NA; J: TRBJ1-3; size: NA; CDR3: CASSPLLREGTIYF; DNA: TGTGCCAGCAGCCCCCTTCTTCGGGAGGGCACCATATATTTT
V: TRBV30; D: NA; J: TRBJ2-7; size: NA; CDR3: CAWTDPGDYEQYF; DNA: TGTGCCTGGACGGACCCCGGGGACTACGAGCAGTACTTC